Sequencing of this T cell receptor beta chain was carried out in a study of OX40 agonist ivuxolimab in advanced cancers. The wider study: In this trial design, patients received ivuxolimab intravenously at 0.01 to 10 mg/kg every 2 weeks. Whole-study findings and limits: CD8+ T cells showed, on average, more clonal expansion than CD4+ cells.

Blood sampling was done at baseline, cycle 4 day 1, and cycle 7 day 1. CDR3 length: 15 amino acids. Germline CDR1 and CDR2: MNHNS and SASEGT. Trimming removed 4 bases at V and 2 bases at J, with 14 bases between. To note about this clone: Its specificity is not known.

Clones were sequenced by immunoSEQ multiplex PCR, and TCRdb holds only the in-frame ones, with some missing. The sample yields some 70,000 clones, 86% seen once. This sequence was found in an adult with an advanced solid tumor such as melanoma, head and neck, liver or kidney cancer. This specimen was CD4+ or CD8+ T cells sorted from blood, taken in a trial of the OX40 agonist ivuxolimab. The V gene is TRBV6-1, the J gene TRBJ1-1; weak D call: TRBD1 (5 bases). CDR3 amino acids: CASSVSGLPNTEAFF. The CDR3 nucleotides are TGTGCCAGCAGTGTGTCGGGGCTTCCTAACACTGAAGCTTTCTTT.